These T cell receptor beta chains were read from a single sample in a study of beta chain features in type 1 diabetes. Only in-frame clones appear in the TCRdb table, and some are missing; sequencing was by immunoSEQ multiplex PCR. The sample yields a few hundred thousand clones, around 19% seen once. Sequenced sample: naive CD4+ T cells from blood. All receptors derive from a woman aged 18 to 35 in good health. Each CDR3 is given without its conserved first and last residue.

v_gene: TRBV11-1
CDR3aa: ASTLFPGFSGANVLT

v_gene: TRBV9
CDR3aa: ASSVGPASGREQY

v_gene: TRBV2
CDR3aa: ASNPGQGVGANVLT

v_gene: TRBV29-1
CDR3aa: SARPGLTGSATDTQY

v_gene: TRBV9
CDR3aa: ASSKGLAVETQY

v_gene: TRBV7-6
CDR3aa: ASSFASGGSSYNEQF

v_gene: TRBV25-1
CDR3aa: ASSESDRPELGQY

v_gene: TRBV19
CDR3aa: ASSKQGATNEKLF

v_gene: TRBV5-4
CDR3aa: ASSQGGVGETQY

v_gene: TRBV19
CDR3aa: ASSGDQGDEQY

v_gene: TRBV5-1
CDR3aa: ASSLSGTLSYEQY

v_gene: TRBV30
CDR3aa: AWSVPAGGQPQH

v_gene: TRBV30
CDR3aa: ASNRDRVYGYT

v_gene: TRBV11-3
CDR3aa: ASSPGGAVNEQF

v_gene: TRBV18
CDR3aa: ASSPSREKTQY

v_gene: TRBV30
CDR3aa: AWSVSGMPNEKLF

v_gene: TRBV19
CDR3aa: ATVGGGDWSNQPQH

v_gene: TRBV29-1
CDR3aa: SAGTGGGYT

v_gene: TRBV11-2
CDR3aa: ASSGQGYHYGYT

v_gene: TRBV18
CDR3aa: ASSPRRDSVNTEAF

v_gene: TRBV19
CDR3aa: ASSRTSGRGDTQY

v_gene: TRBV7-2
CDR3aa: ASSSRGSDTQY